The sequence of this T cell receptor (beta chain) was determined in a study of T cell clonality in common variable immunodeficiency. Some clones are missing from TCRdb's copy, which holds only in-frame ones; the method was immunoSEQ multiplex PCR. Observed in the sample are around 32,000 clones, none of them singletons. This clone occurred many times. Sequenced input: peripheral blood mononuclear cells. This receptor was obtained from a person between 18 and 75 years old in good health.

The CDR3 DNA, read in part, is TGTGCCAGCTCACGGGGACTAGCGGGAGACGGGGAG. This gives the protein CASSRGLAGDGE. The full CDR3 is CASSRGLAGDGELFF. This chain uses TRBV18 with TRBJ2-2, with TRBD2 matching 14 bases. From the germline J gene comes the end of the CDR3, since the read stops 3 residues before it. The CDR3 spans 15 residues. The V gene end was trimmed by 4 bases and the J gene end by 7 bases; junction bases not matched to a gene: 2. The germline V gene encodes CDR1 KGHSH and CDR2 LQKENI.